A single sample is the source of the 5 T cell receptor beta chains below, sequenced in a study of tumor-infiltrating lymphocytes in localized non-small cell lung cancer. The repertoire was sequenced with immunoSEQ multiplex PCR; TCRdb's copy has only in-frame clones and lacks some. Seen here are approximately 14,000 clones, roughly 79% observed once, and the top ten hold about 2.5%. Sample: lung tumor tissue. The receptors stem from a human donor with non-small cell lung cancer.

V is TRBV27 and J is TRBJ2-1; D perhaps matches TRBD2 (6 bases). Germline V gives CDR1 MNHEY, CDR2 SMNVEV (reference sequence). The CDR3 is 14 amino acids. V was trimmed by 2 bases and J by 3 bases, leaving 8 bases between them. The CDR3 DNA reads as TGTGCCAGCAGTTTAGCGGGAAACTACAATGAGCAGTTCTTC. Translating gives CASSLAGNYNEQFF.

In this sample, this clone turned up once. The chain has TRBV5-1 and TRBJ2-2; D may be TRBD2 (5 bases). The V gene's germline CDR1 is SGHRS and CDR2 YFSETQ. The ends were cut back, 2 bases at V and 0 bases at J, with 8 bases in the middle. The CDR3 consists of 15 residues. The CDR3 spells CASSLPGSNTGELFF. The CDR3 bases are TGCGCCAGCAGCTTACCGGGATCGAACACCGGGGAGCTGTTTTTT.

CDR3 nucleotide sequence: TGTGCCAGCAGTTCTACAGGGCGCGAGCAGTACTTC. This sequence encodes CASSSTGREQYF. V gene TRBV5-6 combines with J gene TRBJ2-7, with D perhaps matching TRBD1 (6 bases). This CDR3 is built from 12 residues. Trimming left V 5 bases short and J 6 bases short, with 12 bases between. Germline V gene lookup returns CDR1 SGHDT and CDR2 YYEEEE.

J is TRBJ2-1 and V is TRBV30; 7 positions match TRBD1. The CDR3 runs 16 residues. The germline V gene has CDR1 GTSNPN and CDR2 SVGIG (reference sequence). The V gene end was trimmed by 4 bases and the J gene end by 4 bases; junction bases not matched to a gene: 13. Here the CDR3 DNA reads TGTGCCTGGACTACACTCGTAAAGGGGGCGTACAATGAGCAGTTCTTC. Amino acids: CAWTTLVKGAYNEQFF. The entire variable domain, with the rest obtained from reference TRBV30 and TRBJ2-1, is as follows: SQTIHQWPATLVQPVGSPLSLECTVEGTSNPNLYWYRQAAGRGLQLLFYSVGIGQISSEVPQNLSASRPQDRQFILSSKKLLLSDSGFYLCAWTTLVKGAYNEQFFGPGTRLTVL.

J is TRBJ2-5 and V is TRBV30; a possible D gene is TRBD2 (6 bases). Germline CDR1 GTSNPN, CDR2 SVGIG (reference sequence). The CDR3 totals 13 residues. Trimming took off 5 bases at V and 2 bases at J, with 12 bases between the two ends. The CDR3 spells CAWGGGPQETQYF. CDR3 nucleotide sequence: TGTGCCTGGGGAGGAGGGCCACAAGAGACCCAGTACTTC.